Listed below are T cell receptor beta chains from one sample, sequenced in a study of T cell responses to AZD1222 COVID-19 vaccine. Libraries were prepared by immunoSEQ multiplex PCR; TCRdb keeps only in-frame clonotypes and omits some of them. Of some 150,000 clones listed, around 90% are singletons. Sequenced material: peripheral blood, taken 28 days after the second AZD1222 dose. Receptors were obtained from an adult who received the AZD1222 COVID-19 vaccine. CDR3s include the opening cysteine and the closing phenylalanine or tryptophan. The order of the fields is V gene, CDR3 length, clone size, D gene, J gene, CDR3 protein, CDR3 DNA. The D gene is left open where the match is weak. The listing skips clone size in some rows; elsewhere it reads once, few, many or a size class.

TRBV19,16,NA,TRBD2,TRBJ2-1,CASSIVLAGPYNEQFF,TGTGCCAGTAGTATAGTACTAGCGGGGCCATACAATGAGCAGTTCTTC
TRBV10-3,14,NA,TRBD1,TRBJ1-4,CAISEGQGNEKLFF,TGTGCCATCAGTGAGGGACAGGGTAATGAAAAACTGTTTTTT
TRBV10-3,12,NA,NA,TRBJ1-1,CAISDGNPEAFF,TGTGCCATCAGTGATGGCAACCCCGAAGCTTTCTTT
TRBV6-5,15,NA,NA,TRBJ1-3,CASSRRGPSGNTIYF,TGTGCCAGCAGCCGTCGGGGCCCCTCTGGAAACACCATATATTTT
TRBV9,17,NA,TRBD2,TRBJ2-4,CASSRGGRSQAKNIQYF,TGTGCCAGCAGCCGGGGAGGGCGAAGCCAAGCCAAAAACATTCAGTACTTC
TRBV10-3,14,NA,NA,TRBJ1-5,CAISESTGNQPQHF,TGTGCCATCAGTGAGTCTACAGGGAATCAGCCCCAGCATTTT
TRBV2,14,NA,TRBD1,TRBJ2-7,CAIGTGTGSYEQYF,TGTGCCATCGGAACCGGGACAGGGAGCTACGAGCAGTACTTC
TRBV20-1,15,NA,NA,TRBJ1-3,CSASSDRGSGNTIYF,TGCAGTGCTAGTTCCGACAGAGGCTCTGGAAACACCATATATTTT
TRBV7-8,13,NA,NA,TRBJ2-5,CASSFSSAETQYF,TGTGCCAGCAGCTTTAGTAGCGCGGAGACCCAGTACTTC
TRBV19,18,NA,TRBD2,TRBJ2-3,CASSPGVSGRPSTDTQYF,TGTGCCAGTAGTCCCGGTGTTAGCGGGAGGCCCAGCACAGATACGCAGTATTTT
TRBV5-1,18,NA,TRBD2,TRBJ2-3,CASSFSGRAGPTTDTQYF,TGCGCCAGCAGCTTTAGCGGGAGGGCCGGACCAACCACAGATACGCAGTATTTT
TRBV30,13,NA,TRBD2,TRBJ2-1,CAWSVQLANEQFF,TGTGCCTGGAGTGTACAACTAGCGAATGAGCAGTTCTTC
TRBV15,17,NA,TRBD1,TRBJ2-2,CATSRLSLGQGAGELFF,TGTGCCACCAGCAGATTATCCCTGGGACAGGGGGCCGGGGAGCTGTTTTTT
TRBV30,12,NA,NA,TRBJ1-2,CACSGRKYGYTF,TGTGCCTGTTCGGGACGGAAATATGGCTACACCTTC
TRBV7-8,13,NA,NA,TRBJ1-1,CASSSGWGTEAFF,TGTGCCAGCAGCTCCGGTTGGGGCACTGAAGCTTTCTTT
TRBV19,13,NA,NA,TRBJ2-7,CASSMFQGQEQYF,TGTGCCAGTAGTATGTTTCAGGGGCAGGAGCAGTACTTC
TRBV27,15,NA,NA,TRBJ1-1,CASSRQVDPNTEAFF,TGTGCCAGCAGTCGGCAGGTAGATCCGAACACTGAAGCTTTCTTT
TRBV29-1,12,NA,TRBD1,TRBJ1-5,CSVGTGVQPQHF,TGCAGCGTTGGGACAGGGGTGCAGCCCCAGCATTTT
TRBV7-6,17,NA,TRBD2,TRBJ2-2,CASSLGVSGRVAGELFF,TGTGCCAGCAGCTTAGGGGTTAGCGGGAGAGTCGCCGGGGAGCTGTTTTTT
TRBV3-1/TRBV3-2,15,NA,TRBD2,TRBJ2-5,CASSPSLAGGETQYF,TGTGCCAGCAGCCCGTCACTAGCGGGAGGGGAGACCCAGTACTTC
TRBV15,14,NA,TRBD2,TRBJ2-7,CATRTSGRSYEQYF,TGTGCCACCAGGACTAGCGGGAGGTCCTACGAGCAGTACTTC
TRBV29-1,14,once,TRBD2,TRBJ2-1,CSVDVLAVGNEQFF,TGCAGCGTTGATGTACTAGCGGTCGGAAATGAGCAGTTCTTC
TRBV14,13,NA,NA,TRBJ1-4,CASSQGIWDPVFF,TGTGCCAGCAGCCAGGGGATTTGGGACCCGGTGTTTTTT
TRBV18,15,NA,NA,TRBJ2-7,CASSPVIHESYEQYF,TGTGCCAGCTCACCTGTAATACATGAATCCTACGAGCAGTACTTC
TRBV2,17,NA,TRBD1,TRBJ2-1,CASSASWPGTAYNEQFF,TGTGCCAGCAGTGCAAGCTGGCCCGGGACAGCATACAATGAGCAGTTCTTC
TRBV3-1/TRBV3-2,13,NA,NA,TRBJ1-3,CASSPHPGNTIYF,TGTGCCAGCAGCCCACATCCTGGAAACACCATATATTTT
TRBV7-2,13,NA,NA,TRBJ1-1,CASSIQVNTEAFF,TGTGCCAGCAGCATACAGGTGAACACTGAAGCTTTCTTT
TRBV28,15,NA,TRBD1,TRBJ1-4,CASSSPGTGDEKLFF,TGTGCCAGCAGTTCGCCCGGGACAGGGGATGAAAAACTGTTTTTT
TRBV3-1/TRBV3-2,16,NA,TRBD2,TRBJ2-2,CASSRQTSGRSGELFF,TGTGCCAGCAGCCGGCAGACTAGCGGGAGGAGCGGGGAGCTGTTTTTT
TRBV5-4,13,few,NA,TRBJ1-2,CASSLWGAEGYTF,TGTGCCAGCAGCTTGTGGGGGGCGGAAGGCTACACCTTC
TRBV5-1,15,once,NA,TRBJ2-1,CASSLDMNSYNEQFF,TGCGCCAGCAGCCTGGACATGAACAGCTACAATGAGCAGTTCTTC
TRBV27,14,few,NA,TRBJ2-7,CASSLWGRRYEQYF,TGTGCCAGCAGTTTGTGGGGACGGCGCTACGAGCAGTACTTC
TRBV29-1,13,few,NA,TRBJ2-7,CSAGGRTSYEQYF,TGCAGCGCCGGAGGGCGGACCTCCTACGAGCAGTACTTC
TRBV4-1,14,NA,NA,TRBJ1-5,CASSQGAANQPQHF,TGCGCCAGCAGCCAAGGGGCGGCTAATCAGCCCCAGCATTTT
TRBV11-2,14,NA,NA,TRBJ2-3,CASSRVWGTDTQYF,TGTGCCAGCAGCCGAGTTTGGGGCACAGATACGCAGTATTTT
TRBV10-3,15,NA,TRBD1,TRBJ1-5,CAISERTGQNQPQHF,TGTGCCATCAGTGAGCGGACAGGGCAAAATCAGCCCCAGCATTTT
TRBV7-9,16,NA,TRBD1,TRBJ1-1,CASSLLDRAFGTEAFF,TGTGCCAGCAGCTTATTAGACAGGGCCTTCGGGACTGAAGCTTTCTTT